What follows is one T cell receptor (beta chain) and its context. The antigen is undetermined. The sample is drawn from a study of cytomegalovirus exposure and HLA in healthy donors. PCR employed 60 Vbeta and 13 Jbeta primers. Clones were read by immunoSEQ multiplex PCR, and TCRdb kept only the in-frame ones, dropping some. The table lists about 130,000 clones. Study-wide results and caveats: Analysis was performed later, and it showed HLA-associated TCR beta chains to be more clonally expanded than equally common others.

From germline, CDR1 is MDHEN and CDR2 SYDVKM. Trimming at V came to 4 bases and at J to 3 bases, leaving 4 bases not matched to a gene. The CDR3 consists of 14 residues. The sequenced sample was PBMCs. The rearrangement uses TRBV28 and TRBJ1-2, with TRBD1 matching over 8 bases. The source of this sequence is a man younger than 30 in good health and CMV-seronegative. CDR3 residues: CASSSTGEDYGYTF. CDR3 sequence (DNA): TGTGCCAGCAGTTCGACAGGGGAGGACTATGGCTACACCTTC.